This is a list of T cell receptor beta chains from one sample in a study of cytomegalovirus exposure and HLA in healthy donors. Here immunoSEQ multiplex PCR was the method, and the copy in TCRdb shows in-frame clones only, minus some. This table has roughly 110,000 clones, roughly 70% appearing once. What was sequenced was PBMCs. The receptors here all came from a woman between 40 and 50 years old in good health and CMV-seropositive. CDR3s include the opening cysteine and the closing phenylalanine or tryptophan. Each record gives: clone size, V gene, D gene, J gene, CDR3 protein, CDR3 DNA. The D gene is left open where the match is weak. Size is stated for part of the rows, as once, few or many counts, or as a class when the clone is expanded.

>.|TRBV25-1|.|TRBJ2-7
CASSDDSPYEQYF
TGTGCCAGCAGTGACGACTCGCCGTACGAGCAGTACTTC
>.|TRBV7-3|TRBD2|TRBJ2-5
CASSLGRSGGSETQYF
TGTGCCAGCAGTCTCGGCAGGAGCGGGGGGTCGGAGACCCAGTACTTC
>.|TRBV9|TRBD2|TRBJ2-1
CASSVEWAGGHNEQFF
TGTGCCAGCAGCGTAGAATGGGCGGGGGGGCATAATGAGCAGTTCTTC
>.|TRBV12-5|.|TRBJ1-2
CASGPDSNYGYTF
TGTGCTAGTGGTCCCGACAGTAACTATGGCTACACCTTC
>once|TRBV30|TRBD2|TRBJ2-1
CAWTSGGGNEQFF
TGTGCCTGGACCTCCGGGGGAGGGAATGAGCAGTTCTTC
>.|TRBV5-1|TRBD1|TRBJ2-1
CASSPQGPYNEQFF
TGCGCCAGCAGCCCACAGGGGCCCTACAATGAGCAGTTCTTC
>few|TRBV29-1|TRBD1|TRBJ1-4
CSAGTGRKLFF
TGCAGCGCCGGGACAGGCAGAAAACTGTTTTTT
>few|TRBV20-1|TRBD2|TRBJ2-7
CSVERGDEQYF
TGCAGTGTAGAGCGGGGTGACGAGCAGTACTTC
>.|TRBV6-4|TRBD1|TRBJ1-4
CASSDSTRGRANEKLFF
TGTGCCAGCAGTGACTCAACCAGGGGGCGGGCTAATGAAAAACTGTTTTTT
>.|TRBV6-5|.|TRBJ1-5
CASSRDSSPPQHF
TGTGCCAGCAGTCGGGACTCTTCCCCGCCCCAGCATTTT
>.|TRBV11-1|.|TRBJ2-7
CASSFGSNYEQYF
TGTGCCAGCAGCTTTGGGAGCAACTACGAGCAGTACTTC
>once|TRBV30|TRBD1|TRBJ1-5
CAWSNSGQGILPQHF
TGTGCCTGGAGTAACTCGGGACAGGGAATATTGCCCCAGCATTTT
>.|TRBV19|.|TRBJ1-4
CASSIVREKLFF
TGTGCCAGTAGTATAGTGCGGGAAAAACTGTTTTTT
>.|TRBV6-1|.|TRBJ2-3
CASRAGRNPDTQYF
TGTGCCAGCAGGGCTGGCAGAAACCCAGATACGCAGTATTTT
>.|TRBV6-6|.|TRBJ1-5
CASSYSEGNQPQHF
TGTGCCAGCAGTTACTCTGAGGGCAATCAGCCCCAGCATTTT
>.|TRBV9|TRBD1|TRBJ1-4
CASSPRTGDEKLFF
TGTGCCAGCAGCCCCCGAACAGGGGATGAAAAACTGTTTTTT
>once|TRBV7-9|.|TRBJ2-7
CASSLPVAEQYF
TGTGCCAGCAGCTTACCCGTAGCCGAGCAGTACTTC
>.|TRBV5-4|TRBD1|TRBJ1-2
CASSYETGQANYGYTF
TGTGCCAGCAGCTATGAGACAGGGCAGGCCAACTATGGCTACACCTTC
>.|TRBV5-8|.|TRBJ2-5
CASSFWQGQETQYF
TGTGCCAGCAGCTTTTGGCAGGGACAAGAGACCCAGTACTTC
>once|TRBV11-2|TRBD1|TRBJ1-1
CASSLLTGLNTEAFF
TGTGCCAGCAGCTTATTGACAGGGCTTAACACTGAAGCTTTCTTT
>.|TRBV5-4|TRBD1|TRBJ2-2
CASTRAGGNTGELFF
TGTGCCAGCACCCGGGCAGGGGGAAACACCGGGGAGCTGTTTTTT
>.|TRBV30|.|TRBJ1-5
CAWSPGGSNQPQHF
TGTGCCTGGAGTCCGGGGGGTTCCAATCAGCCCCAGCATTTT
>.|TRBV7-6|.|TRBJ2-5
CASSQGPWTQYF
TGTGCCAGCAGCCAGGGCCCTTGGACCCAGTACTTC
>.|TRBV2|TRBD2|TRBJ2-2
CASRVLAGGRGTGELFF
TGTGCCAGCAGGGTACTAGCGGGGGGGCGGGGCACCGGGGAGCTGTTTTTT
>.|TRBV5-1|.|TRBJ2-7
CASSLSPGLLYEQYF
TGCGCCAGCAGCTTATCCCCCGGACTATTGTACGAGCAGTACTTC
>.|TRBV29-1|TRBD1|TRBJ2-2
CSVRGTGGTGELFF
TGCAGCGTTCGGGGGACAGGGGGGACCGGGGAGCTGTTTTTT
>.|TRBV6-1|.|TRBJ1-2
CASSVTGAVGYTF
TGTGCCAGCAGTGTGACAGGCGCGGTTGGCTACACCTTC
>.|TRBV30|.|TRBJ1-6
CAWSVRQGRNSPLHF
TGTGCCTGGAGTGTAAGGCAGGGCCGTAATTCACCCCTCCACTTT
>.|TRBV10-1|TRBD2|TRBJ2-3
CASSRLAGASTDTQYF
TGCGCCAGCAGCCGACTAGCGGGGGCCAGCACAGATACGCAGTATTTT
>.|TRBV13|.|TRBJ1-4
CASSLKGGLTNEKLFF
TGTGCCAGCAGCTTAAAAGGGGGTTTGACTAATGAAAAACTGTTTTTT
>.|TRBV30|.|TRBJ2-1
CAWSTRTLSSYNEQFF
TGTGCCTGGAGTACCCGGACTTTAAGCTCCTACAATGAGCAGTTCTTC